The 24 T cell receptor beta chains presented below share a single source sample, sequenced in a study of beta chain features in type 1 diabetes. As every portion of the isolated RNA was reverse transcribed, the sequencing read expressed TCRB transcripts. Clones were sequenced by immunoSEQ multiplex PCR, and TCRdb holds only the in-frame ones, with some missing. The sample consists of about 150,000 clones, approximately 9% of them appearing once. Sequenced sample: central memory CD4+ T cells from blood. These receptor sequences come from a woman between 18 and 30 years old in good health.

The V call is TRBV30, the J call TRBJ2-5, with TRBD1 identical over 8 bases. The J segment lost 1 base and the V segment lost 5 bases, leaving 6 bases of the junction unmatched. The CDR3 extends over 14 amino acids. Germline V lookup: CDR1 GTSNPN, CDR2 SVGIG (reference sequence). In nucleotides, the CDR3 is TGTGCCTGGGGCCCAGGACAGGGCCAAGAGACCCAGTACTTC. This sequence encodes CAWGPGQGQETQYF.

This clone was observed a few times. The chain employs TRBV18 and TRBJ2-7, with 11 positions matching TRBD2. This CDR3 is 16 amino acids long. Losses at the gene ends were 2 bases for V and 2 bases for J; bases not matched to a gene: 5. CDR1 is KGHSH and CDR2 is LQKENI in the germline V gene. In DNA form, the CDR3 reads TGTGCCAGCTCACCAACTAGCGGGAGCAGTGCCTACGAGCAGTACTTC. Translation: CASSPTSGSSAYEQYF.

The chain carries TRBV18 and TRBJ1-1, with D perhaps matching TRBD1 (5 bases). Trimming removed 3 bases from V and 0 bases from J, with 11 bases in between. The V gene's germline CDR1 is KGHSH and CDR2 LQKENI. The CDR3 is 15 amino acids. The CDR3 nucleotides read TGTGCCAGCTCACCCGACAGCCCTATGAACACTGAAGCTTTCTTT. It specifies CASSPDSPMNTEAFF. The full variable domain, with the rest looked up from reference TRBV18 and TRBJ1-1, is NAGVMQNPRHLVRRRGQEARLRCSPMKGHSHVYWYRQLPEEGLKFMVYLQKENIIDESGMPKERFSAEFPKEGPSILRIQQVVRGDSAAYFCASSPDSPMNTEAFFGQGTRLTVV.

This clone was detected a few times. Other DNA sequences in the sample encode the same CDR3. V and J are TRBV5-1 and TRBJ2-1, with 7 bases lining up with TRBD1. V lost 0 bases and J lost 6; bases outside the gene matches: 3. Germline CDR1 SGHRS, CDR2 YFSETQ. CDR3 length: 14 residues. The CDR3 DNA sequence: TGCGCCAGCAGCTTGGGACAGGGAACCAATGAGCAGTTCTTC. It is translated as CASSLGQGTNEQFF. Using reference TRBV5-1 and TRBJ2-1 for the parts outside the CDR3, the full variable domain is KAGVTQTPRYLIKTRGQQVTLSCSPISGHRSVSWYQQTPGQGLQFLFEYFSETQRNKGNFPGRFSGRQFSNSRSEMNVSTLELGDSALYLCASSLGQGTNEQFFGPGTRLTVL.

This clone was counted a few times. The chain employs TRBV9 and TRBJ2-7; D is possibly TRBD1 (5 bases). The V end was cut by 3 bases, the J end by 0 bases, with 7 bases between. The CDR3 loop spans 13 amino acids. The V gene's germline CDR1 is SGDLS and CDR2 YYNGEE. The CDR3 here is CASSEDNSYEQYF. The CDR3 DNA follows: TGTGCCAGCAGCGAGGACAACTCCTACGAGCAGTACTTC.

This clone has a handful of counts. The CDR3 sequence: CASSPSTGNEQFF. Written as DNA, the CDR3 is TGTGCCAGCTCACCCTCTACGGGCAATGAGCAGTTCTTC. The chain joins TRBV18 to TRBJ2-1; D is unresolved. The V gene lost 3 bases and the J gene lost 6 bases, with 9 bases spanning the gap. The CDR3 extends over 13 amino acids. CDR1 is KGHSH and CDR2 is LQKENI in the germline V gene.

The CDR3 DNA follows: TGTGCCAGCAGCTCGGTACTTCATCAGCCCCAGCATTTT. Translated: CASSSVLHQPQHF. The chain carries TRBV7-3 and TRBJ1-5; D is unresolved. Deletions cut 4 bases from V and 5 bases from J, with 9 bases between. CDR3 length: 13 residues. Germline-derived CDR1 and CDR2 are SGHTA and FQGTGA.

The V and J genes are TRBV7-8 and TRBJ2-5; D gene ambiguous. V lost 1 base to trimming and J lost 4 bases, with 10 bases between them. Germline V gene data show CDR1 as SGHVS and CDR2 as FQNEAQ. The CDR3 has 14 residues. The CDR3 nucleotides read TGTGCCAGCAGCTTAGTGGCAGATTCAGAGACCCAGTACTTC. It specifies CASSLVADSETQYF.

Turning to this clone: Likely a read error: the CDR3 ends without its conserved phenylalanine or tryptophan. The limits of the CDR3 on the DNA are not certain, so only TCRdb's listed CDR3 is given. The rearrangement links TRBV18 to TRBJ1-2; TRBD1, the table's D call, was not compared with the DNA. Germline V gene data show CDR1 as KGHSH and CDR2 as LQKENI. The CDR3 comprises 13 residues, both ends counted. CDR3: CASSPLPGQGDYI.

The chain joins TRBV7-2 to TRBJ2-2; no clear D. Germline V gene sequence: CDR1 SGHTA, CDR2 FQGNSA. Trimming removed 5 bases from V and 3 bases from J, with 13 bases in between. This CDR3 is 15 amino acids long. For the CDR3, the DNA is TGTGCCAGCAGCCTGGCGGCCGGGTACACCGGGGAGCTGTTTTTT. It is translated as CASSLAAGYTGELFF.

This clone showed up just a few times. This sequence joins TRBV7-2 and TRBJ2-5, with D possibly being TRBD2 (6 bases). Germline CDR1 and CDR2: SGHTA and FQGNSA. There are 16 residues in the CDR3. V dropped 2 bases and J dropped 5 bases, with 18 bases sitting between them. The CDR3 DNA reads TGTGCCAGCAGCTTAAAAGGCGGGCGGGGCCAGGAGACCCAGTACTTC. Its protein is CASSLKGGRGQETQYF.

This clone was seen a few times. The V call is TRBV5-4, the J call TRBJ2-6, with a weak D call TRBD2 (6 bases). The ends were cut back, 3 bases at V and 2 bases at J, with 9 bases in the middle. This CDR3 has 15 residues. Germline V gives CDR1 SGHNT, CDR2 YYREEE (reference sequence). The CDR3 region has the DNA TGTGCCAGCAGCTGGGGCGGGACTGGGGCCAACGTCCTGACTTTC. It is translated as CASSWGGTGANVLTF.

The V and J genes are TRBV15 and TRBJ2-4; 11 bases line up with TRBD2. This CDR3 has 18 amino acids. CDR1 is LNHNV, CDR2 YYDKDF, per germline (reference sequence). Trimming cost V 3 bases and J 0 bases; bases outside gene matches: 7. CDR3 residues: CATSRASGGFLAKNIQYF. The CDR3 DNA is TGTGCCACCAGCAGGGCTAGCGGGGGGTTCCTAGCCAAAAACATTCAGTACTTC.

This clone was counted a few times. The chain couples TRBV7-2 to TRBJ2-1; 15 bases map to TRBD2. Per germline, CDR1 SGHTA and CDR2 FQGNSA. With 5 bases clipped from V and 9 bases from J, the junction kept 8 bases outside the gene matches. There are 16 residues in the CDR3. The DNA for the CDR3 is TGTGCCAGCAGCCCACGGACTAGCGGGAGGGCCGGTGAGCAGTTCTTC. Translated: CASSPRTSGRAGEQFF.

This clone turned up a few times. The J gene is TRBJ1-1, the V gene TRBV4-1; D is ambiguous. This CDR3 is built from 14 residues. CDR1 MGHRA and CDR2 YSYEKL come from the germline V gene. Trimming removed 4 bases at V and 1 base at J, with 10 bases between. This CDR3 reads CASSRSVSNTEAFF. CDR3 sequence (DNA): TGCGCCAGCAGCCGGTCGGTTTCGAACACTGAAGCTTTCTTT.

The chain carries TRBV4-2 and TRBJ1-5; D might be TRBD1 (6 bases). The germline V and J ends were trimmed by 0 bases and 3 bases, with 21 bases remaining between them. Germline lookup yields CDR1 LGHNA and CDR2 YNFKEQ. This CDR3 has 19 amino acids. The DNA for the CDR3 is TGTGCCAGCAGCCAAGATCGGAGGTTGACAGGCAGGGACAATCAGCCCCAGCATTTT. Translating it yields CASSQDRRLTGRDNQPQHF.

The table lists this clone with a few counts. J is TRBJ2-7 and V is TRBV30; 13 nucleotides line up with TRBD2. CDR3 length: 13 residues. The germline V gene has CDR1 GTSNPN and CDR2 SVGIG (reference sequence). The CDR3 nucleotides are TGTGCACGCGGGACTAGCGGGACCTACGAGCAGTACTTC. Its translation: CARGTSGTYEQYF.

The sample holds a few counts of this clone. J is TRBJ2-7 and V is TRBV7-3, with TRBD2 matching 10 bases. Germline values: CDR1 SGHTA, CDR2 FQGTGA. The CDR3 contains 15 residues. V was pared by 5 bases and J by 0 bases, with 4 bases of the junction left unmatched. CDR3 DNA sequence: TGTGCCAGCAGCCTTCTAGCGGGGGCCTCCTACGAGCAGTACTTC. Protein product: CASSLLAGASYEQYF.

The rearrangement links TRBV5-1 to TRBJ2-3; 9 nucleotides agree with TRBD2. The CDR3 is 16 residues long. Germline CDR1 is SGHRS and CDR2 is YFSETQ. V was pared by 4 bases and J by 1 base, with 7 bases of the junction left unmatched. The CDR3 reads CASSGGASGGTDTQYF. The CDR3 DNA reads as TGCGCCAGCAGCGGGGGGGCTAGCGGGGGCACAGATACGCAGTATTTT.

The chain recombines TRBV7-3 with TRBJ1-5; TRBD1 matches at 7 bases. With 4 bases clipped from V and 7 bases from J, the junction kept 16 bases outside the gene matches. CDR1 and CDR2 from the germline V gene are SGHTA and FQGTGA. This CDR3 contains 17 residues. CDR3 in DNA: TGTGCCAGCAGCTCTTCGACAGGGTCCCTACTCGGACAGCCCCAGCATTTT. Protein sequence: CASSSSTGSLLGQPQHF.

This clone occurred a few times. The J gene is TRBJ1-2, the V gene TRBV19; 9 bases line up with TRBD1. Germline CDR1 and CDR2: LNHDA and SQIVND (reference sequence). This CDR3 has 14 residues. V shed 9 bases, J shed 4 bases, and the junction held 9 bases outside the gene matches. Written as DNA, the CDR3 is TGTGCCAGCCCCGGGGACAGGGTTTCCTATGGCTACACCTTC. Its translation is CASPGDRVSYGYTF. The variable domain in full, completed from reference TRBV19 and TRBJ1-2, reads DGGITQSPKYLFRKEGQNVTLSCEQNLNHDAMYWYRQDPGQGLRLIYYSQIVNDFQKGDIAEGYSVSREKKESFPLTVTSAQKNPTAFYLCASPGDRVSYGYTFGSGTRLTVV.

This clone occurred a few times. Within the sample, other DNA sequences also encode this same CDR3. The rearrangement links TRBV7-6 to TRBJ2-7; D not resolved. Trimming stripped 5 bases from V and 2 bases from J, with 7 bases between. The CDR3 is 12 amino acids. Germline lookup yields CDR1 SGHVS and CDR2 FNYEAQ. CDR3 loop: CASSRDPYEQYF. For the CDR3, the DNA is TGTGCCAGCAGCCGAGATCCCTACGAGCAGTACTTC.

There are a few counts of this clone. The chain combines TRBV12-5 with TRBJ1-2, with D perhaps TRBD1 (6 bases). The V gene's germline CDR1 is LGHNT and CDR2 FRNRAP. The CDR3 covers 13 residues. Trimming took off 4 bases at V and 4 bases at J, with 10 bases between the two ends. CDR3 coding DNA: TGTGCTAGTGGTTCTTGGGACACCTATGGCTACACCTTC. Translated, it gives CASGSWDTYGYTF.

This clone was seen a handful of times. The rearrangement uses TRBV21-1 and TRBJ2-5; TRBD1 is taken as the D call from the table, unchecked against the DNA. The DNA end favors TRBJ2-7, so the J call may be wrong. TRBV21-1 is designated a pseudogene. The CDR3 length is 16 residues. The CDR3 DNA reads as TGTGCCAGCAGCAAAGCACCTTGGACAGAATCCTACGAGCAGTACTTC. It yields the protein CASSKAPWTESYEQYF.